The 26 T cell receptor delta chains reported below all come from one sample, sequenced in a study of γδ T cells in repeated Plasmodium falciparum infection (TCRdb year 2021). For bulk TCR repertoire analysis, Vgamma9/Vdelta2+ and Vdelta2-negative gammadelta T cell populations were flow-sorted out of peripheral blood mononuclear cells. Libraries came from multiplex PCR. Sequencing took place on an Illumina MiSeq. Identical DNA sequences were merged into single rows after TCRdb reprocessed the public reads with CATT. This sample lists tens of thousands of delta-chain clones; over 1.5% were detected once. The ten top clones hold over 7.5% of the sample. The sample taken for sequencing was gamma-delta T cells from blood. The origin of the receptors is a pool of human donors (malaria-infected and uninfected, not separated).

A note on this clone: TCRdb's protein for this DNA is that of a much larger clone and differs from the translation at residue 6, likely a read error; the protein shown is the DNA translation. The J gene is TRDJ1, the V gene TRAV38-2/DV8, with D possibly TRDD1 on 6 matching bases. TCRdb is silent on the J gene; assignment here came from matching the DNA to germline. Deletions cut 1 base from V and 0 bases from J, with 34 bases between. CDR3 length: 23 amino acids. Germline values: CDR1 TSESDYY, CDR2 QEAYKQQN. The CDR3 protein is CAYRSTTCRIVLEPALYTDKLIF. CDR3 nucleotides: TGTGCTTATAGGAGCACGACCTGTCGAATAGTACTGGAGCCCGCGCTGTACACCGATAAACTCATCTTT.

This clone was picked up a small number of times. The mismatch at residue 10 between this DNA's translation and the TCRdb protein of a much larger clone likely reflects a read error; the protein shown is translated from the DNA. CDR3 protein: CACDTLRLGGTGHTDKLIF. The CDR3 DNA reads TGTGCCTGTGACACTCTACGACTGGGGGGTACAGGTCACACCGATAAACTCATCTTT. The chain employs TRDV2 and TRDJ1; 8 bases are shared with TRDD3. TCRdb offers no J gene call, so here the DNA was matched to germline to obtain one. J lost 0 bases, V lost 1 base, and 15 bases had no gene match. Germline assignment: CDR1 GEAIGNYY and CDR2 EKD. The CDR3 is 19 amino acids.

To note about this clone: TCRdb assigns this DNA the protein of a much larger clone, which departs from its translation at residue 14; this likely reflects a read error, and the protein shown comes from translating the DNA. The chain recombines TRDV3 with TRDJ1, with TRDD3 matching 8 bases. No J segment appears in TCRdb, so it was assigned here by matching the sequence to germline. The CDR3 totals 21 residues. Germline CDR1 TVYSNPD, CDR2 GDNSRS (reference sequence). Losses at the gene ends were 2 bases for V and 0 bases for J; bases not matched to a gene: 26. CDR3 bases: TGTGCCTTTTCCCCTCCTTCCCCTACGACTGGGGGCTATCCTTACACCGATAAACTCATCTTT. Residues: CAFSPPSPTTGGYPYTDKLIF.

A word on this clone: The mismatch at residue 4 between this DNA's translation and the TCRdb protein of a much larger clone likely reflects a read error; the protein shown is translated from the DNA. The DNA for the CDR3 is TGTGCTCTTTGGGAAGTACCCGCCTATACCACCGATAAACTCATCTTT. It specifies CALWEVPAYTTDKLIF. No V gene was called here, but the J gene is TRDJ1. There are 16 residues in the CDR3.

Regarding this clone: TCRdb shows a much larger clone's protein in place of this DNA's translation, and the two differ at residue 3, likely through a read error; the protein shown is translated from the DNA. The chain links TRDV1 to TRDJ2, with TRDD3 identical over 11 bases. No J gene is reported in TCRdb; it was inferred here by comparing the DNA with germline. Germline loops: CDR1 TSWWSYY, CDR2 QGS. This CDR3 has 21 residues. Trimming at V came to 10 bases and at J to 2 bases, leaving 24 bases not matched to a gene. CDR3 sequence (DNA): TGTGCTCCTGGACCCTATCCTACGTTTAGTGGGGGATACGGCTTGACAGCACAACTCTTCTTT. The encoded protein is CAPGPYPTFSGGYGLTAQLFF.

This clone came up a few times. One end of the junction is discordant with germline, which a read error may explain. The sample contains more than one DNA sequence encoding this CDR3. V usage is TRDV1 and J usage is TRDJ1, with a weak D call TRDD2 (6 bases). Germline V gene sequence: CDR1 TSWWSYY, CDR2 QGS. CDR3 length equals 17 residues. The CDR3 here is CALGYLPPGWDTDKLIF. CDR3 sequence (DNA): TGTGCTCTTGGTTACCTTCCCCCTGGTTGGGACACCGATAAGCTCATCTTT.

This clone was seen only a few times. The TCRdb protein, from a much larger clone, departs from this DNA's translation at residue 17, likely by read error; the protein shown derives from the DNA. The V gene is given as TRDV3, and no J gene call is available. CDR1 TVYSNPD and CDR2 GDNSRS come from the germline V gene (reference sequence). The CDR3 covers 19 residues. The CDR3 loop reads CAIRAHSELCESATDKPIF. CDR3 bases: TGTGCCATACGTGCTCATTCTGAATTGTGCGAAAGTGCCACCGATAAACCCATCTTT.

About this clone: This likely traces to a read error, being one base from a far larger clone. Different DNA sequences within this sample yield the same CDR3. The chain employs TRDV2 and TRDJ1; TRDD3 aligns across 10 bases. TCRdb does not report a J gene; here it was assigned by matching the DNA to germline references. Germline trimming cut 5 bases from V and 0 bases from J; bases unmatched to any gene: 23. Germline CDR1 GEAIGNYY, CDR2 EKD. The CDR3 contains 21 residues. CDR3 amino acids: CACVRLPEHKGDTGYTDKLIF. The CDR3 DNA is TGTGCCTGTGTGAGGTTACCAGAACACAAGGGGGATACGGGGTACACCGATAAACTCATCTTT.

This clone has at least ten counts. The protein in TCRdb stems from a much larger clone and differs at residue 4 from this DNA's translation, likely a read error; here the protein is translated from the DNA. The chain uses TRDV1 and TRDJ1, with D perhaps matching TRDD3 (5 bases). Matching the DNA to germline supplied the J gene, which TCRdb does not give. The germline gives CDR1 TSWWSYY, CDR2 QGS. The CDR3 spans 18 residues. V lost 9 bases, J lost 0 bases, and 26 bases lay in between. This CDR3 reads CALEKGGPPRPYTDKLIF. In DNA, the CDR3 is TGTGCTCTCGAAAAAGGGGGCCCCCCACGTCCGTACACCGATAAACTCATCTTT.

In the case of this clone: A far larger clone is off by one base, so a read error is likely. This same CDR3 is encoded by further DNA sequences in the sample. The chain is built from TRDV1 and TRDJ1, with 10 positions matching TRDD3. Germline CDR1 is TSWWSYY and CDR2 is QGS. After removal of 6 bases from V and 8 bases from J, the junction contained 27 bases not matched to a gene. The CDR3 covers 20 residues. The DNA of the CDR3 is TGTGCTCTTGGAGAAAATTCCTGCGGCCTTCTCCTGTGGGGGATACAGAAACTCATCTTT. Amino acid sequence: CALGENSCGLLLWGIQKLIF.

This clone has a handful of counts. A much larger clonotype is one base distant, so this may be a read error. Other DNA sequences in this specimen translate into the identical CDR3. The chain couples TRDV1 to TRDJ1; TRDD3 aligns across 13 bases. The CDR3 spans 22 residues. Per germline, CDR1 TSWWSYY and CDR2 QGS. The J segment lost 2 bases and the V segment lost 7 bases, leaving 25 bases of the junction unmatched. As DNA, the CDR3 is TGTGCTCTTGCCGCCCCCTTCCTACGTCAGCCCGTACTGGGGGATACGACCGATAAACTCATCTTT. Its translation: CALAAPFLRQPVLGDTTDKLIF.

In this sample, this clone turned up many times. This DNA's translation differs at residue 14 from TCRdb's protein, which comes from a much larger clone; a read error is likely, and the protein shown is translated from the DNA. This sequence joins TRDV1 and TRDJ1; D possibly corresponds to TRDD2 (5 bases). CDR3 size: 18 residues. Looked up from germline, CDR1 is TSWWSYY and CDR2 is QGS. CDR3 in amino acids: CALGELRSPTPGTGKLIF. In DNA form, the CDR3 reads TGTGCTCTTGGGGAGCTTAGGTCCCCTACTCCGGGTACCGGTAAACTCATCTTT.

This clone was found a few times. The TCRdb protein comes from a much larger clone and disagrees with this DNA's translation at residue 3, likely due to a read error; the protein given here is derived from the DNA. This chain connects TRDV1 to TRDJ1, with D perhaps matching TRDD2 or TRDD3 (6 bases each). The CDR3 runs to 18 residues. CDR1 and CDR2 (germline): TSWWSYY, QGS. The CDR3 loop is CAPGELFGPTGFGIKLIF. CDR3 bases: TGTGCTCCTGGGGAACTATTTGGTCCTACGGGCTTTGGTATTAAGCTCATCTTT.

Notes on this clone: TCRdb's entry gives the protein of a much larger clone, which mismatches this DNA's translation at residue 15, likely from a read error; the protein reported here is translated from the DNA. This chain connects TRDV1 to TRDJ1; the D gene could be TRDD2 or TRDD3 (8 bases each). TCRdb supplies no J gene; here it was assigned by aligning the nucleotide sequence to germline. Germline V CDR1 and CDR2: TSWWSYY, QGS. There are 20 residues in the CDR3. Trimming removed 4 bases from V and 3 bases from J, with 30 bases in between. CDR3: CALGVLLPTGGISYADKLIF. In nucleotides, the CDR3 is TGTGCTCTTGGGGTCCTACTTCCTACAGGGGGGATATCGTACGCCGATAAACTCATCTTT.

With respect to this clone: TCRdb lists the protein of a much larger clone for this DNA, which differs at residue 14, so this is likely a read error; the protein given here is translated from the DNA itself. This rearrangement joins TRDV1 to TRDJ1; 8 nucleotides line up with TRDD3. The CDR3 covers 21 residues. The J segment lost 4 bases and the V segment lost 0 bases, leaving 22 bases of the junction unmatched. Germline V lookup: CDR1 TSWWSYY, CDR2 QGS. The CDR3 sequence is CALGELGPTELLGGWCDKLIF. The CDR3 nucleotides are TGTGCTCTTGGGGAACTCGGTCCTACAGAGCTACTGGGGGGTTGGTGCGATAAACTCATCTTT.

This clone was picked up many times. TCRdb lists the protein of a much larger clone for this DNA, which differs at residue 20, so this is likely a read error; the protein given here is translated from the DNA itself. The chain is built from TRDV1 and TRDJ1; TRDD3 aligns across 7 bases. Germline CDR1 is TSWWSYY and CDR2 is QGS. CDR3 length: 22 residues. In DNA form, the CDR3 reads TGTGCTCTTGGGGAACTCAAGGTACCTACTGGGGATAAGCCCGGGGACACCGATAAACCCATCTTT. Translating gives CALGELKVPTGDKPGDTDKPIF.

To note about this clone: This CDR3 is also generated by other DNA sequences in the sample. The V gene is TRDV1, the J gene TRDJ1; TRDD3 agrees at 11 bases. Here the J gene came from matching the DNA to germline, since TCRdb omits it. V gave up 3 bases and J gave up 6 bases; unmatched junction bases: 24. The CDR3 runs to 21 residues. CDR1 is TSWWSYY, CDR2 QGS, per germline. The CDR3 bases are TGTGCTCTTGGGGAGGTTCCTACCTTTAGTGGGGGATACGGAAGTCACCATAAACTCATCTTT. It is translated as CALGEVPTFSGGYGSHHKLIF.

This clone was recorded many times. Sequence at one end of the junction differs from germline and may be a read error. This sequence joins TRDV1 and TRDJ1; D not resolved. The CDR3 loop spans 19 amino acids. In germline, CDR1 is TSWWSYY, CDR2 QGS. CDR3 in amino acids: CALRDLAGYMDVYTDKLIF. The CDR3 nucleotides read TGTGCTCTTAGGGACCTCGCGGGGTATATGGATGTGTACACCGATAAACTCATCTTT.

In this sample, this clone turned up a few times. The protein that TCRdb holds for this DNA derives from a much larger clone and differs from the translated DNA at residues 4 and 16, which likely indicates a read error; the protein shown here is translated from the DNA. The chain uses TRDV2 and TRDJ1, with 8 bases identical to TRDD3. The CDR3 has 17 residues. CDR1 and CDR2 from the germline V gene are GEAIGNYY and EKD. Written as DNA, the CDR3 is TGTGCCTGTGAAACTGGGGGGGATTACCGGTACACCGATAAACTCACCTTT. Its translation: CACETGGDYRYTDKLTF.

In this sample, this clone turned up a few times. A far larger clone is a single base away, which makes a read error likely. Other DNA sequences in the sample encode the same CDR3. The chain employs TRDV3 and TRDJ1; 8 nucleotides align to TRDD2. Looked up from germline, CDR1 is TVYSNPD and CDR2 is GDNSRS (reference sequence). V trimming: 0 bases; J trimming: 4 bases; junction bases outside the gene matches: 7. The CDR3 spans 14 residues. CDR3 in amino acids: CAFSPSYGLDKLIF. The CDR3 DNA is TGTGCCTTTAGTCCTTCCTATGGCCTCGATAAACTCATCTTT.

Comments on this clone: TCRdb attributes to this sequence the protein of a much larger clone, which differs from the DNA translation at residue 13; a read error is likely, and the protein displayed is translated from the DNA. The CDR3 protein is CALGELPPFPTSCPNYWGIQLIF. The CDR3 DNA sequence: TGTGCTCTTGGGGAACTCCCCCCCTTTCCTACCAGTTGTCCGAACTACTGGGGGATACAGCTCATCTTT. The V and J genes are TRDV1 and TRDJ1; 12 bases map to TRDD3. With 0 bases clipped from V and 11 bases from J, the junction kept 31 bases outside the gene matches. CDR3 size: 23 residues. The germline V gene has CDR1 TSWWSYY and CDR2 QGS.

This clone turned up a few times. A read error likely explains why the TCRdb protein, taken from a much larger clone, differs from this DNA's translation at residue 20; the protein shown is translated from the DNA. In nucleotides, the CDR3 is TGTGCTCTTGGGGAATCAGACTTCCTCATCCCTCCGAACTGGGGGATACGCGGCCCATGCACCGATAAACTCATCTTT. It specifies CALGESDFLIPPNWGIRGPCTDKLIF. The V call is TRDV1, the J call TRDJ1; 13 bases are shared with TRDD3. No J gene was available from TCRdb, and it was assigned here by a germline match of the DNA. V shed 2 bases, J shed 1 base, and the junction held 31 bases outside the gene matches. Germline assignment: CDR1 TSWWSYY and CDR2 QGS. This CDR3 is built from 26 residues.

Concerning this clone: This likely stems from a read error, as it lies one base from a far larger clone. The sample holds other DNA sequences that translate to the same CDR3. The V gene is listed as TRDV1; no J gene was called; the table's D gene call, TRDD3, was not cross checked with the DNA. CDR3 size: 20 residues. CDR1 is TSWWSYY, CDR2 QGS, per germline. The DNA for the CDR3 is TGTGCTCTTGGGGCGTGGGGGTACCCCCCGGCACTGGGGGACACCGATAAGCTCATCTTT. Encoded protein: CALGAWGYPPALGDTDKLIF.

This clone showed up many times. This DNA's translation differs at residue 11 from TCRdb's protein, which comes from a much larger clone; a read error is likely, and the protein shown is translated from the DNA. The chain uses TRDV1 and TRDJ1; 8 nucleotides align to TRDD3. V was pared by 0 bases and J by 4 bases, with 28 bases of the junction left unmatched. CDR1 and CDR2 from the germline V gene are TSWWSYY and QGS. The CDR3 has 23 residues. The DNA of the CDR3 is TGTGCTCTTGGGGAACTTGAGTACTGGGGGGTCTATAAGGGTCCTCCTGGCGGCGATAAACTCATCTTT. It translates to CALGELEYWGVYKGPPGGDKLIF.

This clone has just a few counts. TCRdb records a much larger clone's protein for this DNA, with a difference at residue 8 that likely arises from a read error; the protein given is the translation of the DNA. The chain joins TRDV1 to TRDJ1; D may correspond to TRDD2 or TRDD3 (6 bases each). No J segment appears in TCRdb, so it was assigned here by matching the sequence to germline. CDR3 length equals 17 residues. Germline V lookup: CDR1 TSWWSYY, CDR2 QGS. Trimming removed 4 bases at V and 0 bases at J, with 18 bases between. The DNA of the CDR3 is TGTGCTCTTGGGGTCCTACGTAGGATACTTTACACCGATAAACTCATCTTT. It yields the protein CALGVLRRILYTDKLIF.

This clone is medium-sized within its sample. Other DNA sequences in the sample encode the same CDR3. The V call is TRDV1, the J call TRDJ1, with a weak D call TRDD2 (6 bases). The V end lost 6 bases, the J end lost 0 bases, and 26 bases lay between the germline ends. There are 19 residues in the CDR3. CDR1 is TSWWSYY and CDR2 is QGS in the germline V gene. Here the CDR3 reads CALGSSFPGHPAHTDKLIF. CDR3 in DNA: TGTGCTCTTGGATCTTCCTTCCCCGGTCATCCCGCCCACACCGATAAACTCATCTTT.